The 9 T cell receptor beta chains below all came from one sample that was sequenced in a study of OX40 agonist ivuxolimab in advanced cancers. Clones were sequenced by immunoSEQ multiplex PCR, and TCRdb holds only the in-frame ones, with some missing. The table lists approximately 18,000 clones, over 60% of them singletons. The sample was CD4+ or CD8+ T cells sorted from blood, taken in a trial of the OX40 agonist ivuxolimab. Receptors were obtained from an adult with an advanced solid tumor such as melanoma, head and neck, liver or kidney cancer.

This clone showed up just a few times. V is TRBV27 and J is TRBJ2-1; 7 nucleotides align to TRBD2. Trimming at V came to 7 bases and at J to 2 bases, leaving 5 bases not matched to a gene. The CDR3 is 14 residues long. CDR1 is MNHEY and CDR2 is SMNVEV in the germline V gene (reference sequence). CDR3 bases: TGTGCCAGCACCCCACTAGCGACCTACAATGAGCAGTTCTTC. Residues: CASTPLATYNEQFF.

Comment on this clone: Other DNA variants within this sample encode the same CDR3. This chain uses TRBV4-3 with TRBJ2-1, with a tentative D call TRBD1 (5 bases). CDR1 is LGHNA, CDR2 YSLEER, per germline. Trimming took 0 bases from V and 1 from J, leaving 7 bases between them. The CDR3 has 15 amino acids. CDR3 nucleotides: TGCGCCAGCAGCCAAGATAGGGGATCCTACAATGAGCAGTTCTTC. Amino acids: CASSQDRGSYNEQFF.

This clone was observed a single time. The gene calls are TRBV2 and TRBJ2-5; D gene ambiguous. The last part of the DNA fits TRBJ2-7 better; the J call may be wrong. This CDR3 is built from 16 residues. CDR1 SNHLY and CDR2 FYNNEI come from the germline V gene. The chain's CDR3 is CASSEDSSASSYEQYF. CDR3 coding DNA: TGTGCCAGCAGTGAGGATTCGAGCGCAAGCTCCTACGAGCAGTACTTC.

The genes are TRBV6-4 and TRBJ2-7, with D hard to call. Germline CDR1 and CDR2: MRHNA and SNTAGT. The CDR3 extends over 16 amino acids. V was pared by 6 bases and J by 3 bases, with 21 bases between. DNA for the CDR3: TGTGCCAGCAGCCCGATAACCGGGTCCTCCATCTACGAGCAGTACTTC. Its protein product is CASSPITGSSIYEQYF.

This chain joins TRBV27 and TRBJ2-1; tentatively, D is TRBD2 (6 bases). The CDR3 contains 14 residues. Germline V gene lookup returns CDR1 MNHEY and CDR2 SMNVEV (reference sequence). V dropped 8 bases and J dropped 4 bases, with 15 bases sitting between them. CDR3 protein: CASLKGGDYNEQFF. Written as DNA, the CDR3 is TGTGCCAGCTTAAAGGGCGGGGATTACAATGAGCAGTTCTTC.

The V and J genes are TRBV4-3 and TRBJ2-4; D is perhaps TRBD2 (6 bases). Between the trimmed V and J ends, which lost 4 bases and 0 bases, there was a span of 13 bases. There are 16 residues in the CDR3. The V gene's germline CDR1 is LGHNA and CDR2 YSLEER. Here the CDR3 reads CASSPGPGLAKNIQYF. Written as DNA, the CDR3 is TGCGCCAGCAGCCCGGGGCCGGGACTAGCCAAAAACATTCAGTACTTC.

This clone is a singleton in its sample. The chain combines TRBV25-1 with TRBJ1-6; possibly TRBD1 for D (5 bases). The CDR3 totals 13 residues. Trimming removed 4 bases from V and 7 bases from J, with 8 bases in between. The germline gives CDR1 MGHDK, CDR2 SYGVNS. The CDR3 loop is CASSGGQNSPLHF. The CDR3 DNA reads TGTGCCAGCAGTGGGGGCCAGAATTCACCCCTCCACTTT. Complete variable domain (other parts from reference TRBV25-1 and TRBJ1-6): EADIYQTPRYLVIGTGKKITLECSQTMGHDKMYWYQQDPGMELHLIHYSYGVNSTEKGDLSSESTVSRIRTEHFPLTLESARPSHTSQYLCASSGGQNSPLHFGNGTRLTVT.

This clone was picked up one time. V is TRBV4-1 and J is TRBJ2-1; D not resolved. V was shortened by 7 bases and J by 8 bases, with 15 bases between the two germline ends. This CDR3 is 13 amino acids long. Germline CDR1 MGHRA, CDR2 YSYEKL. The CDR3 bases are TGCGCCAGCACCCCCCTGGTCTATGATGAGCAGTTCTTC. Protein product: CASTPLVYDEQFF.

For the CDR3, the DNA is TGTGCCAGCAGCTTGGGGGGGGGAAACACCATATATTTT. Residues: CASSLGGGNTIYF. This chain uses TRBV7-8 with TRBJ1-3; D is possibly TRBD1 (5 bases). Germline V gene lookup returns CDR1 SGHVS and CDR2 FQNEAQ. V lost 3 bases, J lost 4 bases, and 7 bases lay in between. This CDR3 is 13 amino acids long.